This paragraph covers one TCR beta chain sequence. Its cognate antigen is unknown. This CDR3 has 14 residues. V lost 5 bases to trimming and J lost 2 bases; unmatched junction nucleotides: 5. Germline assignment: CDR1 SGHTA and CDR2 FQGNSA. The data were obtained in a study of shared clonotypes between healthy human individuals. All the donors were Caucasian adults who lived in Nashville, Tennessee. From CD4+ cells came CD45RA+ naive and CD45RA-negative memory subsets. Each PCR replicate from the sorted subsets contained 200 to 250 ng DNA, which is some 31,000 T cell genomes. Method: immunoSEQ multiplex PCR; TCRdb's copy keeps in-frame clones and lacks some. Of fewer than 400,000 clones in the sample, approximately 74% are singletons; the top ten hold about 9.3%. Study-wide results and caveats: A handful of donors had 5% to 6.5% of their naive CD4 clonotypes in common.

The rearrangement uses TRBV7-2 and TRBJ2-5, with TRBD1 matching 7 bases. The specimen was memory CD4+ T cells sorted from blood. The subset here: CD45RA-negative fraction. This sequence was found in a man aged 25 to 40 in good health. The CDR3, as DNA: TGTGCCAGCAGCCCAGGGGGTATACAAGAGACCCAGTACTTC. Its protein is CASSPGGIQETQYF.